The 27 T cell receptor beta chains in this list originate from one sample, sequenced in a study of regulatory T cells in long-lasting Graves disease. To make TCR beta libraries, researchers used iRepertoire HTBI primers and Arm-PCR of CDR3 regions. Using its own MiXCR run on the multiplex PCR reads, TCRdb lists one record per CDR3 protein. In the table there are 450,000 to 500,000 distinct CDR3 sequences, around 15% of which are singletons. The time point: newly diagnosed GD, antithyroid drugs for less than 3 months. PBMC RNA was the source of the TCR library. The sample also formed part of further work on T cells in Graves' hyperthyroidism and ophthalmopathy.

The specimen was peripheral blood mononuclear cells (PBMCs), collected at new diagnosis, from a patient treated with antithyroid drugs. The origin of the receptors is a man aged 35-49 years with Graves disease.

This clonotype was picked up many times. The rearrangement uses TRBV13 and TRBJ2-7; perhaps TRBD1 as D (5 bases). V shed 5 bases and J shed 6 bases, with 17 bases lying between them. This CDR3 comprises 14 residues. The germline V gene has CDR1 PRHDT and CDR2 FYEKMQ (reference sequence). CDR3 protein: CASSPHPQGSEQYF. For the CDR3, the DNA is TGTGCCAGCAGCCCGCATCCCCAGGGTTCCGAGCAGTACTTC.

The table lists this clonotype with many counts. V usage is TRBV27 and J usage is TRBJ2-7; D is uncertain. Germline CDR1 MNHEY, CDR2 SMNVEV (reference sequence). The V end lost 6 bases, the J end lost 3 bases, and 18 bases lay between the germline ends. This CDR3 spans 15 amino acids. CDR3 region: CASRPTSIGLYEQYF. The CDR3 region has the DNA TGTGCCAGCAGGCCTACCTCGATCGGCCTCTACGAGCAGTACTTC.

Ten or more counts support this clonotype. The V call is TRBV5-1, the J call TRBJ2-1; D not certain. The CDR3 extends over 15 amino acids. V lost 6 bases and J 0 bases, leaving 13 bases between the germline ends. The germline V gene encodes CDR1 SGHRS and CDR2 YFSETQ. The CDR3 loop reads CASKNLISSYNEQFF. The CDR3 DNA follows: TGCGCCAGCAAGAATTTAATAAGCTCCTACAATGAGCAGTTCTTC.

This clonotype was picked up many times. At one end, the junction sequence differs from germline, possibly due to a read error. In DNA, the CDR3 is TGCGCCAGCAGTTTCCGGGACAGGGCCTATGGCTACACCTTC. Translating it yields CASSFRDRAYGYTF. The chain employs TRBV28 and TRBJ1-2; TRBD1 matches at 9 bases. The germline gives CDR1 MDHEN, CDR2 SYDVKM. The length of the CDR3 is 14 residues.

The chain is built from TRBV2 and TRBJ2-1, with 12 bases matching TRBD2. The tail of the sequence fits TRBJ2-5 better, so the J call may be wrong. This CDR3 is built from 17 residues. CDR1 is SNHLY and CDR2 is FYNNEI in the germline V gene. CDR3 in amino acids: CASSVGLAGSRRETQYF. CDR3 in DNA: TGTGCCAGCAGTGTCGGACTAGCGGGGAGCCGCAGAGAGACCCAGTACTTC.

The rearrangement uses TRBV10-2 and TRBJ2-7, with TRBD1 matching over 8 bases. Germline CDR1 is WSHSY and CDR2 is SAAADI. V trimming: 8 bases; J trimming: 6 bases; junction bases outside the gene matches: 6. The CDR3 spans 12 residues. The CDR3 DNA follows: TGCGCCAGCCGGAGGACAGGGCGCGAGCAGTACTTC. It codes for CASRRTGREQYF.

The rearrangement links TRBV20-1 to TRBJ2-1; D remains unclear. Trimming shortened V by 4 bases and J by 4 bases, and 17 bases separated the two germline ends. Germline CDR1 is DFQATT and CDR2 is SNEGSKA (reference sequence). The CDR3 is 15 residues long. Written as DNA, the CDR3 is TGCAGTGCTACCTCCCCCCGCCCATATTACAATGAGCAGTTCTTC. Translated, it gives CSATSPRPYYNEQFF.

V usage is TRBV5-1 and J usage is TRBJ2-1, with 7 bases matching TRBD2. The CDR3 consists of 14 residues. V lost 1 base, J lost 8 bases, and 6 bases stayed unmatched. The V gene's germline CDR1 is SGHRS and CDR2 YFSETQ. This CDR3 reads CASSLWRESYEQFF. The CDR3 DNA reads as TGCGCCAGCAGCTTGTGGCGGGAGAGCTATGAGCAGTTCTTC.

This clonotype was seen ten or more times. CDR3: CASSSRQVPSYGYTF. Here the CDR3 DNA reads TGTGCCAGCAGTTCCCGACAGGTGCCCTCCTATGGCTACACCTTC. The rearrangement links TRBV27 to TRBJ1-2; D perhaps matches TRBD1 (6 bases). CDR1 is MNHEY, CDR2 SMNVEV, per germline (reference sequence). The CDR3 totals 15 residues. V was cut by 4 bases and J by 4 bases, with 16 bases left in between.

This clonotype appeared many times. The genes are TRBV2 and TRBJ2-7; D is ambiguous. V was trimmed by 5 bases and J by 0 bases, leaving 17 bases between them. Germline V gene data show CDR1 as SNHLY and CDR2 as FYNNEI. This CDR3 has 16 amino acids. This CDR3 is CASSTKPTLSSYEQYF. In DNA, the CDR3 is TGTGCCAGCAGTACAAAACCGACACTGAGCTCCTACGAGCAGTACTTC.

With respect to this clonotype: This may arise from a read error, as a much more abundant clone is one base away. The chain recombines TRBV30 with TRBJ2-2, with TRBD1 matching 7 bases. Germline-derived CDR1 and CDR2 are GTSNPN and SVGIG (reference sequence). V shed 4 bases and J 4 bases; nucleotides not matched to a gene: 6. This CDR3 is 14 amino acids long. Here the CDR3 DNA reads TGTGCCTGGATTGAGGGGGCGGGCACCGGGGAGCTGTTTTTT. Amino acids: CAWIEGAGTGELFF.

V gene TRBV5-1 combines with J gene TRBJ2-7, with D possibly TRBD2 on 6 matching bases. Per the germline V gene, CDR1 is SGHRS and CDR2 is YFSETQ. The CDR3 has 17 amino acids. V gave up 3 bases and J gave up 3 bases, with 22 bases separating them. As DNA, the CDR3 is TGCGCCAGCAGCTACTGGACTATCGGGAGTTTTAACTACGAGCAGTACTTC. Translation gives CASSYWTIGSFNYEQYF. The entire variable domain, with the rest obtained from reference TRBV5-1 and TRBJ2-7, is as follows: KAGVTQTPRYLIKTRGQQVTLSCSPISGHRSVSWYQQTPGQGLQFLFEYFSETQRNKGNFPGRFSGRQFSNSRSEMNVSTLELGDSALYLCASSYWTIGSFNYEQYFGPGTRLTVT.

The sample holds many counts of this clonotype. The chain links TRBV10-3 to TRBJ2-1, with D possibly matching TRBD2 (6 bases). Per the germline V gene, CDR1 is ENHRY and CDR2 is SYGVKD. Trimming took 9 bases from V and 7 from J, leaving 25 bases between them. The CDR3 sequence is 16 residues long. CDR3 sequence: CAIRAGLARGANEQFF. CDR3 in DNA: TGTGCCATTAGGGCGGGCCTAGCGAGAGGAGCTAATGAGCAGTTCTTC.

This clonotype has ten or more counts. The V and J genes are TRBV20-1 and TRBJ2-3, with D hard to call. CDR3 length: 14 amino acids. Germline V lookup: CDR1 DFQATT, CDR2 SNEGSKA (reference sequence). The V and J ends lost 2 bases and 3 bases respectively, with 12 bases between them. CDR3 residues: CSARLEAWTDTQYF. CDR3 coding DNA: TGCAGTGCTAGACTAGAGGCATGGACAGATACGCAGTATTTT.

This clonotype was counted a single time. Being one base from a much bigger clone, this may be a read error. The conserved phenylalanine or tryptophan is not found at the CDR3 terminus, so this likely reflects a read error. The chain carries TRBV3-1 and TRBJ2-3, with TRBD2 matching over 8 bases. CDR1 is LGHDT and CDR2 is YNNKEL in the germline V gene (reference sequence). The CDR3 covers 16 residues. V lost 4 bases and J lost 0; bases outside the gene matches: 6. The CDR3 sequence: CASSPVSGISTDTQYL. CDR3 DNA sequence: TGTGCCAGCAGCCCTGTTAGCGGGATTAGCACAGATACGCAGTATCTT.

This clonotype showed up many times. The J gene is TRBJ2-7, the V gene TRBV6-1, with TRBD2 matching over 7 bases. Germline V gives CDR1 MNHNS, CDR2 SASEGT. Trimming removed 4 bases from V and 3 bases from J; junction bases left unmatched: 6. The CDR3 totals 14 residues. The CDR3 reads CASSARESLYEQYF. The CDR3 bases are TGTGCCAGCAGTGCGCGGGAGTCCCTCTACGAGCAGTACTTC.

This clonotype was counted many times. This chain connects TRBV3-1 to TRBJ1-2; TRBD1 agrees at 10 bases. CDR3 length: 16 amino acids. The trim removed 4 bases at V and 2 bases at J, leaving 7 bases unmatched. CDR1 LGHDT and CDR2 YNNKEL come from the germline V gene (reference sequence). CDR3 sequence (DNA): TGTGCCAGCAGCCGAACAGGGACAGGGGCCAACTATGGCTACACCTTC. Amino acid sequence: CASSRTGTGANYGYTF.

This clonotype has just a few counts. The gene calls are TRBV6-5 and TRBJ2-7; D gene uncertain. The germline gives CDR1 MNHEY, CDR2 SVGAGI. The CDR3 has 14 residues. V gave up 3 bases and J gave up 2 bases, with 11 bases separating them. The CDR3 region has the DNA TGTGCCAGCAGTTATGGCCGACACGCCTACGAGCAGTACTTC. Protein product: CASSYGRHAYEQYF.

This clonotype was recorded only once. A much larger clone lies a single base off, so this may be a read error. CDR3 sequence (DNA): TGTGCCAGCACTTTAGCGGGAGGGGGAGATGCGCAGTATTTT. Translating gives CASTLAGGGDAQYF. This chain joins TRBV28 and TRBJ2-3; 11 nucleotides match TRBD2. CDR1 MDHEN and CDR2 SYDVKM come from the germline V gene. The CDR3 runs 14 residues. Filled out from reference TRBV28 and TRBJ2-3, the complete variable domain reads DVKVTQSSRYLVKRTGEKVFLECVQDMDHENMFWYRQDPGLGLRLIYFSYDVKMKEKGDIPEGYSVSREKKERFSLILESASTNQTSMYLCASTLAGGGDAQYFGPGTRLTVL.

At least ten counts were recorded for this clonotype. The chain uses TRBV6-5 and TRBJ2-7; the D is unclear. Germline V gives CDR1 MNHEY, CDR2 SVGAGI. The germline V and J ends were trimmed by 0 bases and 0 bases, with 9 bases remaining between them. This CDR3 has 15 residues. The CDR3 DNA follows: TGTGCCAGCAGTTACTCGAGTGAGAGCTCCTACGAGCAGTACTTC. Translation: CASSYSSESSYEQYF.

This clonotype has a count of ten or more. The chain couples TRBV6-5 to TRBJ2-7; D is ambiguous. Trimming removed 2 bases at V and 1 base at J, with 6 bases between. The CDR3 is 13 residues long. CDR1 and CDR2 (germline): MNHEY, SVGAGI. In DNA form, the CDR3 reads TGTGCCAGCAGTTACACGGAATCCTACGAGCAGTACTTC. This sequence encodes CASSYTESYEQYF.

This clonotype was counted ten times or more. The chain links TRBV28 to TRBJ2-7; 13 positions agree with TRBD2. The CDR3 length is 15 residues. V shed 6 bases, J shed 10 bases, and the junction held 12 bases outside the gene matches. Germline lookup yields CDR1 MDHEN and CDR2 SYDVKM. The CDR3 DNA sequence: TGTGCCAGCAGAATAAGGACTAGCGGGAGTCCTAAACAGTACTTC. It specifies CASRIRTSGSPKQYF.

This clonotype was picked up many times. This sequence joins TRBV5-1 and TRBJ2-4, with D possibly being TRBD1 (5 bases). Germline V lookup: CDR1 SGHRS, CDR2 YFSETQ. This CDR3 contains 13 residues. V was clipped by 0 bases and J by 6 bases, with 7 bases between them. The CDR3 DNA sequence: TGCGCCAGCAGCTTGGGCACAGGAAACATTCAGTACTTC. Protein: CASSLGTGNIQYF.

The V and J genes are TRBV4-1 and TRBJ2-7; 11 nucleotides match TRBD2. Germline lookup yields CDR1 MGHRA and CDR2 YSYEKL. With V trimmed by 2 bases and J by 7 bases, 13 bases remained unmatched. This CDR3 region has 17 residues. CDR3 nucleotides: TGCGCCAGCAGCCAACGAACGCCACTAGCGGGAGCAGGAGAGCAGTACTTC. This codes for CASSQRTPLAGAGEQYF.

The CDR3 bases are TGTGCCAGCAGCTTAGGCACTAGCGGACGCGTCACCGGGGAGCTGTTTTTT. Its translation is CASSLGTSGRVTGELFF. This chain connects TRBV7-2 to TRBJ2-2; TRBD2 agrees at 8 bases. The CDR3 is 17 residues long. Germline lookup yields CDR1 SGHTA and CDR2 FQGNSA. V lost 1 base, J lost 4 bases, and 8 bases stayed unmatched.

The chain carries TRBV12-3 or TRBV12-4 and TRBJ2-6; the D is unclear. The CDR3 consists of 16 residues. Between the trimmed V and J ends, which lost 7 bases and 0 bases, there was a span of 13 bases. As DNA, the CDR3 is TGTGCCAGCAAGCCAGGTGATATCTCTGGGGCCAACGTCCTGACTTTC. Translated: CASKPGDISGANVLTF.

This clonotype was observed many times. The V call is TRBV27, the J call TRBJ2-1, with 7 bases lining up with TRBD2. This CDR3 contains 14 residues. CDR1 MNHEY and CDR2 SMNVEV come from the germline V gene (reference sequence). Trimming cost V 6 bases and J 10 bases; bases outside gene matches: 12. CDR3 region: CASSPGRWEREQFF. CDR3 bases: TGTGCCAGCAGCCCCGGGAGGTGGGAAAGGGAGCAGTTCTTC.